This T cell receptor (beta chain) was retrieved from a study of cytomegalovirus exposure and HLA in healthy donors. Study-level information: Ancestry clustering placed around 80% of around 400 genotyped donors in the Caucasian-associated cluster. General study results and limits: An analysis that came later showed most CMV-associated TCR beta chains appearing HLA-restricted. What TCR beta sequences reportedly achieved was accurate prediction of HLA-A and HLA-B alleles in most subjects. As was reported, the classifier diagnosed cytomegalovirus status with high specificity and sensitivity.

The PCR employed 60 Vbeta primers together with 13 Jbeta primers. Profiled with immunoSEQ multiplex PCR; TCRdb holds only in-frame clones, not every one. The data contain about 67,000 clones, about 65% of them singletons. On this clone itself: What it recognizes is unknown.

Sequencing was carried out using PBMCs. This sequence originates from a woman under 40 in good health and CMV-seronegative.

The CDR3: CASSPGGSYLYEQYF. In nucleotides, the CDR3 is TGCGCCAGCAGCCCGGGGGGTTCCTATCTCTACGAGCAGTACTTC. The rearrangement links TRBV5-1 to TRBJ2-7, with 7 bases identical to TRBD2. CDR1 SGHRS and CDR2 YFSETQ come from the germline V gene. The junction had 10 bases not matched to a gene; V was cut back by 4 bases and J by 3 bases. This CDR3 has 15 amino acids. Complete variable domain (other parts from reference TRBV5-1 and TRBJ2-7): KAGVTQTPRYLIKTRGQQVTLSCSPISGHRSVSWYQQTPGQGLQFLFEYFSETQRNKGNFPGRFSGRQFSNSRSEMNVSTLELGDSALYLCASSPGGSYLYEQYFGPGTRLTVT.